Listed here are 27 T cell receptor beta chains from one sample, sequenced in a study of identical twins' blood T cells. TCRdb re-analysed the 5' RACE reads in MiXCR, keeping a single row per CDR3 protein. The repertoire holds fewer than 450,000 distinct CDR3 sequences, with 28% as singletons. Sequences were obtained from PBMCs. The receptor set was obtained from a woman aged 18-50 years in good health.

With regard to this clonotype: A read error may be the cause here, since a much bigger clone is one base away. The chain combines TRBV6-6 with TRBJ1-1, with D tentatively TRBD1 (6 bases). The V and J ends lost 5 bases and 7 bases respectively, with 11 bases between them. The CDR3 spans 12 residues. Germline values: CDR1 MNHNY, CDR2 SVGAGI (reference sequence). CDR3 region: CASSGRTVEAFF. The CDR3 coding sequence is TGTGCCAGCAGTGGCAGGACAGTTGAAGCTTTCTTT.

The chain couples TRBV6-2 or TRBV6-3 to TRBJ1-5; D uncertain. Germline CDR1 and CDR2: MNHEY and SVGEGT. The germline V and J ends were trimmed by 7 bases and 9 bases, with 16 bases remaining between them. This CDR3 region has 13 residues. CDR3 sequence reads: CASKGPLWGPQHF. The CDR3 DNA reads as TGTGCCAGCAAGGGCCCACTCTGGGGGCCCCAGCATTTT.

CDR3 region: CASSPQIGKNIQYF. CDR3 nucleotide sequence: TGTGCCAGCAGCCCGCAAATTGGCAAAAACATTCAGTACTTC. The J gene is TRBJ2-4, the V gene TRBV3-1; the D is unclear. The CDR3 has 14 residues. V lost 4 bases and J lost 3, with 10 bases in between. CDR1 LGHDT and CDR2 YNNKEL come from the germline V gene (reference sequence).

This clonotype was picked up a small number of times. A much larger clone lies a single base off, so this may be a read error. The DNA for the CDR3 is TGTTCCAGCAGTGGGGACAGGGGGCCTGAAGCTTTCTTT. This sequence encodes CSSSGDRGPEAFF. The chain joins TRBV2 to TRBJ1-1, with TRBD1 matching 12 bases. This CDR3 has 13 amino acids. Germline V gene lookup returns CDR1 SNHLY and CDR2 FYNNEI.

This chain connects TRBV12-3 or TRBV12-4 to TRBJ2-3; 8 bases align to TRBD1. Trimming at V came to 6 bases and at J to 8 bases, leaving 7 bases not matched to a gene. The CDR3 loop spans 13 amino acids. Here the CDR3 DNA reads TGTGCCAGCAGCATAGGACAGGGCGGTACGCAGTATTTT. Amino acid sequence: CASSIGQGGTQYF.

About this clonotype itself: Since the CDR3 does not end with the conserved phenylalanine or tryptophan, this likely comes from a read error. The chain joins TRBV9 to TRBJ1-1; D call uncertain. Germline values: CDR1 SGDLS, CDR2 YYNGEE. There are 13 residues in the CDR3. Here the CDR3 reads CTSTRDMNTEAFL. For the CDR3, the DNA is TGTACCAGCACTAGAGACATGAACACTGAAGCTTTCCTT.

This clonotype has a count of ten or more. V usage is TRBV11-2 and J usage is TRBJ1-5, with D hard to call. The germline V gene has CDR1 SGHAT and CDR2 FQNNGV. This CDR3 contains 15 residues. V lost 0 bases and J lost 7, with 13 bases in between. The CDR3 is CASSLDAGGGQPQHF. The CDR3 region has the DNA TGTGCCAGCAGCTTAGACGCGGGCGGAGGGCAGCCCCAGCATTTT.

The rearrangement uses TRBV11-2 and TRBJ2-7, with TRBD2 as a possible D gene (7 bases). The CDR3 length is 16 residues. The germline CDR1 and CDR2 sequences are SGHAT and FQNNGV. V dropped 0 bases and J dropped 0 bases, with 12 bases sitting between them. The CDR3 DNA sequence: TGTGCCAGCAGCTTAGAAGGCGGGGGCAGCTCCTACGAGCAGTACTTC. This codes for CASSLEGGGSSYEQYF.

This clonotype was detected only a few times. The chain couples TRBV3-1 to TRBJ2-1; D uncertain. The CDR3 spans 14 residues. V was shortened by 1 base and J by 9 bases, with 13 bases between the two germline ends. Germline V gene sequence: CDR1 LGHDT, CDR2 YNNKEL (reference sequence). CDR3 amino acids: CASSQGLSAVEQFF. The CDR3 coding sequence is TGTGCCAGCAGCCAAGGGTTATCAGCCGTTGAGCAGTTCTTC.

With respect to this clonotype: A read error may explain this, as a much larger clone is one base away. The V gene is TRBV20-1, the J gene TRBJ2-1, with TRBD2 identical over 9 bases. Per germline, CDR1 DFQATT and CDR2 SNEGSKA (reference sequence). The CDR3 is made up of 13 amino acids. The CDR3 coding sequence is TGCATTGCTAGGACTAGCGAATACAATGAGCAGTTCTTC. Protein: CIARTSEYNEQFF.

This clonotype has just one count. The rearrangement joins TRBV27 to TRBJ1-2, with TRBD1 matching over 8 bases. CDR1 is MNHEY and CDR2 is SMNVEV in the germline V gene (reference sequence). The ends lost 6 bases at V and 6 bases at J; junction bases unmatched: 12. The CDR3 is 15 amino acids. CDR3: CASRRGTGWTNGYTF. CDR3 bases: TGTGCCAGCAGACGTGGGACAGGTTGGACGAATGGCTACACCTTC.

CDR3 protein: CSGRETANIQYF. The CDR3 nucleotides read TGCAGTGGTAGGGAGACAGCAAACATTCAGTACTTC. The chain couples TRBV20-1 to TRBJ2-4; D is possibly TRBD1 or TRBD2 (5 bases each). Deletions cut 7 bases from V and 6 bases from J, with 13 bases between. Germline assignment: CDR1 DFQATT and CDR2 SNEGSKA (reference sequence). The CDR3 is made up of 12 amino acids.

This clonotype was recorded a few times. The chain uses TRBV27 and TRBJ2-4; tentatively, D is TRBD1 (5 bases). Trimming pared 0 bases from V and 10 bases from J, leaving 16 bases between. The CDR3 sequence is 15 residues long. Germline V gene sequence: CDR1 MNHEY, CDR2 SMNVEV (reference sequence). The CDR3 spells CASSLSPTLGEIQYF. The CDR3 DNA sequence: TGTGCCAGCAGTTTATCTCCGACATTAGGGGAAATTCAGTACTTC.

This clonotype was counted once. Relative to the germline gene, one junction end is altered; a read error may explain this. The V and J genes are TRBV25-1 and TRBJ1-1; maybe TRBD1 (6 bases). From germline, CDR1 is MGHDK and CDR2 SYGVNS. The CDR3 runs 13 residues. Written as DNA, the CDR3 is TGTGCCAGCAGTGAAGGACAACAGGGTGAAGTTTTCTTT. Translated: CASSEGQQGEVFF.

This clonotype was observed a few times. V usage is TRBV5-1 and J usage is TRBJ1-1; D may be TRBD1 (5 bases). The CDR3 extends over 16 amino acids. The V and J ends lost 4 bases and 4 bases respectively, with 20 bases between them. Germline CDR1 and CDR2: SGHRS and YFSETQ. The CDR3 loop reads CASSATGSSVGTEAFF. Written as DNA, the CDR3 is TGCGCCAGCAGCGCCACAGGCTCCTCGGTTGGCACTGAAGCTTTCTTT.

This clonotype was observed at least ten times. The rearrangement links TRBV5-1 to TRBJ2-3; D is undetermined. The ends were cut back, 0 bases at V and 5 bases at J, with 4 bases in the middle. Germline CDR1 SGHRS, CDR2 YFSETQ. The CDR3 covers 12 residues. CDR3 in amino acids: CASSLVLDTQYF. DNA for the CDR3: TGCGCCAGCAGCTTGGTCCTAGATACGCAGTATTTT.

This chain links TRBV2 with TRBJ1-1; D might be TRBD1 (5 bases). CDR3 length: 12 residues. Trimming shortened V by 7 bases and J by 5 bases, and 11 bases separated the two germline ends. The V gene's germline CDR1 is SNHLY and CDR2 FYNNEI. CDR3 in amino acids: CASIPGRTEAFF. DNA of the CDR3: TGTGCCAGCATCCCGGGGCGTACTGAAGCTTTCTTT.

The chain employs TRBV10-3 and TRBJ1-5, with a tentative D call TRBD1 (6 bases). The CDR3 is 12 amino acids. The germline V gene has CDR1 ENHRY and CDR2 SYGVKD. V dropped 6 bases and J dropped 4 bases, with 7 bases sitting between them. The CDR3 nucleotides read TGTGCCATCAGGGACAGAAATCAGCCCCAGCATTTT. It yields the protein CAIRDRNQPQHF.

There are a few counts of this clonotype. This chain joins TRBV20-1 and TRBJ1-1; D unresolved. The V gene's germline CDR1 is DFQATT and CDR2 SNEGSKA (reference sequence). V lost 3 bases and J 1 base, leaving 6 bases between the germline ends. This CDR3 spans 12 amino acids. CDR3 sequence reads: CSARDRNTEAFF. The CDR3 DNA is TGCAGTGCTAGGGACCGGAACACTGAAGCTTTCTTT.

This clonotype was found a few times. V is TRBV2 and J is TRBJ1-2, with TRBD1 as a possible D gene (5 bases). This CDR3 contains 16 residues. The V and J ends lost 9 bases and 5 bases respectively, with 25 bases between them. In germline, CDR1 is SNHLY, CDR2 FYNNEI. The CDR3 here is CARKQGVGSSIYGYTF. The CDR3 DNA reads TGTGCCAGAAAACAAGGGGTCGGGTCCTCTATTTATGGCTACACCTTC.

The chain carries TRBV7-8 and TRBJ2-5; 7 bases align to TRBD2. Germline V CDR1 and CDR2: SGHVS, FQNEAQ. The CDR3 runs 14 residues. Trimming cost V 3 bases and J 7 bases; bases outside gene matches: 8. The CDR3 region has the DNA TGTGCCAGCAGCTTGGAGGGAGGGTCCGGGACCCAGTACTTC. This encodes CASSLEGGSGTQYF.

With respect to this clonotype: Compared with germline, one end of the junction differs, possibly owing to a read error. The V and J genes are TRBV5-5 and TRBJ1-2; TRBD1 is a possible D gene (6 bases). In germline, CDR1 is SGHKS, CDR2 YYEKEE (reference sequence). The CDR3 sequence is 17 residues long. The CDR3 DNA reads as TGTGCCGGCAGCTTGTCGGAAGGGACATTCTCTGGTGAAGGCTACACCTTC. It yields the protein CAGSLSEGTFSGEGYTF.

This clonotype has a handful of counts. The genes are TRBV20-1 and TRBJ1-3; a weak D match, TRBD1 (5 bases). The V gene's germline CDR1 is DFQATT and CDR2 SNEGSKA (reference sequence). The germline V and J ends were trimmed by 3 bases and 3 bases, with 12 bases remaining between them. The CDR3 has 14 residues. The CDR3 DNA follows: TGCAGTGCTAGGGGGCCGGGGTTTGGAAACACCATATATTTT. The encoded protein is CSARGPGFGNTIYF.

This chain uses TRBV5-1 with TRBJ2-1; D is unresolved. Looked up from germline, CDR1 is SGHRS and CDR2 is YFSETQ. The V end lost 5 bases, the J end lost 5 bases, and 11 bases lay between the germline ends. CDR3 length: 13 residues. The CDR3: CASSDGLDNEQFF. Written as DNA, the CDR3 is TGCGCCAGCAGTGATGGGCTGGACAATGAGCAGTTCTTC.

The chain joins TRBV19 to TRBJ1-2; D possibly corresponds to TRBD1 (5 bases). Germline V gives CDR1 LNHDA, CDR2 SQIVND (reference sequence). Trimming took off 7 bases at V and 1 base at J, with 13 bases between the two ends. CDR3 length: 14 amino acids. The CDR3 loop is CASTQGHLNYGYTF. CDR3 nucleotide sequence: TGTGCCAGTACCCAGGGCCACCTTAACTATGGCTACACCTTC. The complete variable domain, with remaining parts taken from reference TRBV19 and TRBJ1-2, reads DGGITQSPKYLFRKEGQNVTLSCEQNLNHDAMYWYRQDPGQGLRLIYYSQIVNDFQKGDIAEGYSVSREKKESFPLTVTSAQKNPTAFYLCASTQGHLNYGYTFGSGTRLTVV.

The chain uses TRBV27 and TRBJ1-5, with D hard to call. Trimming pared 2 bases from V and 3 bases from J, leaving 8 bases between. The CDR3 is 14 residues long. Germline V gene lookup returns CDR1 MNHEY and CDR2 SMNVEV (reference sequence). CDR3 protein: CASSLLGPNQPQHF. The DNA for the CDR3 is TGTGCCAGCAGTTTACTCGGGCCCAATCAGCCCCAGCATTTT.

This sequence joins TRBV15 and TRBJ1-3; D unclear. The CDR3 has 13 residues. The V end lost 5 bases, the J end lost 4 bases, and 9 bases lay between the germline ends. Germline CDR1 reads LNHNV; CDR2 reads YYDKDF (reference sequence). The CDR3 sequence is CATSPTVGNTIYF. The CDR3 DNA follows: TGTGCCACCAGCCCCACAGTCGGAAACACCATATATTTT.